These 22 T cell receptor beta chains were all obtained from the same sample, sequenced in a study of blood T cell repertoires in COVID-19. Only in-frame clones appear in the TCRdb table, and some are missing; sequencing was by immunoSEQ multiplex PCR. This table holds some 87,000 clones, about 87% found once. Sequencing was carried out using peripheral blood. These receptors all come from a human donor with COVID-19, enrolled during active disease. The donor label of this sample is uncertain.

The rearrangement joins TRBV27 to TRBJ1-2; D possibly corresponds to TRBD1 (5 bases). V lost 1 base and J lost 5, with 8 bases in between. The CDR3 has 13 amino acids. Germline V gene sequence: CDR1 MNHEY, CDR2 SMNVEV (reference sequence). The CDR3 nucleotides are TGTGCCAGCAGTTTATGGCAGGGTTATGGCTACACCTTC. Translating gives CASSLWQGYGYTF.

V and J are TRBV10-2 and TRBJ2-2, with 9 bases identical to TRBD1. Germline values: CDR1 WSHSY, CDR2 SAAADI. Trimming cost V 4 bases and J 2 bases; bases outside gene matches: 2. This CDR3 has 15 amino acids. The chain's CDR3 is CASSVQGANTGELFF. For the CDR3, the DNA is TGCGCCAGCAGTGTACAGGGGGCAAACACCGGGGAGCTGTTTTTT.

The chain joins TRBV25-1 to TRBJ1-1, with D uncertain. CDR1 is MGHDK, CDR2 SYGVNS, per germline. Trimming shortened V by 0 bases and J by 2 bases, and 7 bases separated the two germline ends. This CDR3 region has 14 residues. Written as DNA, the CDR3 is TGTGCCAGCAGTGAATATCGGGGTAACACTGAAGCTTTCTTT. This encodes CASSEYRGNTEAFF.

The rearrangement links TRBV14 to TRBJ2-5; D remains ambiguous. This CDR3 has 17 amino acids. Germline CDR1 SGHDN, CDR2 FVKESK. V lost 1 base, J lost 2 bases, and 17 bases lay in between. The CDR3 reads CASSQVWSRSGQETQYF. The CDR3 bases are TGTGCCAGCAGCCAAGTTTGGAGTAGGTCCGGGCAAGAGACCCAGTACTTC.

This clone was recorded once. The chain joins TRBV15 to TRBJ1-2; tentative D call: TRBD1 (6 bases). Germline V lookup: CDR1 LNHNV, CDR2 YYDKDF (reference sequence). This CDR3 is built from 18 residues. The V gene lost 0 bases and the J gene lost 0 bases, with 17 bases spanning the gap. The CDR3 region has the DNA TGTGCCACCAGCAGAGATCTGCAGGGGCGCCTAGCTAACTATGGCTACACCTTC. Protein sequence: CATSRDLQGRLANYGYTF.

V and J are TRBV2 and TRBJ1-3; D is perhaps TRBD1 (6 bases). Trimming cost V 6 bases and J 0 bases, with 6 bases left between them. CDR3 length equals 13 residues. In germline, CDR1 is SNHLY, CDR2 FYNNEI. The CDR3 DNA follows: TGTGCCAGCAGGGACAGCTCTGGAAACACCATATATTTT. Translating it yields CASRDSSGNTIYF.

The chain links TRBV4-1 to TRBJ1-1; the D gene is possibly TRBD1 (6 bases). The V end lost 1 base, the J end lost 0 bases, and 12 bases lay between the germline ends. The CDR3 covers 16 residues. CDR1 MGHRA and CDR2 YSYEKL come from the germline V gene. The CDR3: CASSQGTDSVNTEAFF. The CDR3 DNA sequence: TGCGCCAGCAGCCAAGGGACAGATTCGGTGAACACTGAAGCTTTCTTT.

This clone was detected a few times. Additional DNA sequences in this sample encode the identical CDR3. This rearrangement joins TRBV2 to TRBJ1-6; 8 bases map to TRBD1. There are 14 residues in the CDR3. Germline CDR1 is SNHLY and CDR2 is FYNNEI. V was pared by 4 bases and J by 10 bases, with 6 bases of the junction left unmatched. Here the CDR3 reads CASSVLDRESPLHF. In DNA form, the CDR3 reads TGTGCCAGCAGTGTCTTGGACAGGGAGTCACCCCTCCACTTT.

This chain joins TRBV6-5 and TRBJ2-7; weak D call: TRBD1 (6 bases). The CDR3 totals 14 residues. Germline values: CDR1 MNHEY, CDR2 SVGAGI. Trimming pared 0 bases from V and 9 bases from J, leaving 15 bases between. CDR3 sequence reads: CASSYSNRESRQYF. Here the CDR3 DNA reads TGTGCCAGCAGTTACTCTAACAGGGAGTCCAGGCAGTACTTC.

In this sample, this clone turned up once. The chain combines TRBV2 with TRBJ1-2; 7 positions agree with TRBD1. The junction had 4 bases not matched to a gene; V was cut back by 5 bases and J by 4 bases. The CDR3 totals 13 residues. Germline CDR1 SNHLY, CDR2 FYNNEI. CDR3 in amino acids: CASSRQGPYGYTF. CDR3 in DNA: TGTGCCAGCAGTAGACAGGGTCCCTATGGCTACACCTTC.

The rearrangement uses TRBV27 and TRBJ2-5; no reliable D call. CDR1 and CDR2 from the germline V gene are MNHEY and SMNVEV (reference sequence). The CDR3 totals 14 residues. Trimming stripped 7 bases from V and 7 bases from J, with 19 bases between. In DNA, the CDR3 is TGTGCCAGCACCGCCGCCGGTTCGCCAGGGACCCAGTACTTC. This gives the protein CASTAAGSPGTQYF.

V and J are TRBV5-1 and TRBJ1-2; D gene ambiguous. The CDR3 has 15 amino acids. Looked up from germline, CDR1 is SGHRS and CDR2 is YFSETQ. Trimming took off 0 bases at V and 6 bases at J, with 15 bases between the two ends. CDR3 loop: CASSLAAGLAHGYTF. As DNA, the CDR3 is TGCGCCAGCAGCTTGGCGGCGGGGTTGGCCCATGGCTACACCTTC.

This chain connects TRBV7-2 to TRBJ2-5; D is ambiguous. The CDR3 extends over 15 amino acids. V lost 2 bases and J lost 2, with 12 bases in between. Germline V lookup: CDR1 SGHTA, CDR2 FQGNSA. CDR3 sequence: CASSLSQPAQETQYF. The CDR3 bases are TGTGCCAGCAGCTTAAGTCAACCCGCGCAAGAGACCCAGTACTTC.

The chain carries TRBV12-3 or TRBV12-4 and TRBJ1-2; D unclear. The CDR3 length is 12 residues. V shed 5 bases and J shed 4 bases, with 8 bases lying between them. CDR3 nucleotides: TGTGCCAGCAGTCCGGGTCTCTATGGCTACACCTTC. Translated: CASSPGLYGYTF.

J is TRBJ1-1 and V is TRBV6-5; D call uncertain. Per the germline V gene, CDR1 is MNHEY and CDR2 is SVGAGI. Trimming removed 2 bases at V and 0 bases at J, with 10 bases between. The CDR3 is 15 amino acids. The CDR3: CASSYGGLLNTEAFF. The CDR3 DNA follows: TGTGCCAGCAGTTACGGCGGGCTTTTGAACACTGAAGCTTTCTTT.

The chain combines TRBV7-9 with TRBJ1-1, with D perhaps matching TRBD1 (6 bases). Between the trimmed V and J ends, which lost 4 bases and 5 bases, there was a span of 20 bases. This CDR3 has 16 amino acids. Germline V gene sequence: CDR1 SEHNR, CDR2 FQNEAQ (reference sequence). The CDR3 DNA is TGTGCCAGCAGCTCTACTCTGAACAGGGTGGGAACTGAAGCTTTCTTT. Translation gives CASSSTLNRVGTEAFF. Full variable domain (missing parts from reference TRBV7-9 and TRBJ1-1): DTGVSQNPRHKITKRGQNVTFRCDPISEHNRLYWYRQTLGQGPEFLTYFQNEAQLEKSRLLSDRFSAERPKGSFSTLEIQRTEQGDSAMYLCASSSTLNRVGTEAFFGQGTRLTVV.

The chain is built from TRBV5-1 and TRBJ2-7; the match to TRBD2 covers 9 bases. Germline V CDR1 and CDR2: SGHRS, YFSETQ. The CDR3 totals 16 residues. The junction had 9 bases not matched to a gene; V was cut back by 5 bases and J by 0 bases. The CDR3: CASSRSGGGSSYEQYF. CDR3 sequence (DNA): TGCGCCAGCAGTCGTAGCGGGGGCGGGAGCTCCTACGAGCAGTACTTC.

This rearrangement joins TRBV5-6 to TRBJ2-7; D is perhaps TRBD1 (6 bases). V lost 6 bases to trimming and J lost 2 bases, with 15 bases between them. The CDR3 runs 14 residues. The germline CDR1 and CDR2 sequences are SGHDT and YYEEEE. Here the CDR3 DNA reads TGTGCCAGCACCTGGCAGGGGTTCCCCTACGAGCAGTACTTC. Its translation: CASTWQGFPYEQYF.

The rearrangement links TRBV3-1 (or the pseudogene TRBV3-2) to TRBJ1-1; no clear D gene. The V end lost 4 bases, the J end lost 0 bases, and 18 bases lay between the germline ends. CDR1 and CDR2 (germline): LGHDT, YNNKEL (reference sequence). The CDR3 consists of 17 residues. CDR3 DNA sequence: TGTGCCAGCAGCCCCGGGAGGGTGGGCAGGTTGAACACTGAAGCTTTCTTT. Amino acid sequence: CASSPGRVGRLNTEAFF.

This rearrangement joins TRBV5-1 to TRBJ2-3, with D perhaps matching TRBD1 (5 bases). From germline, CDR1 is SGHRS and CDR2 YFSETQ. Between the trimmed V and J ends, which lost 4 bases and 0 bases, there was a span of 12 bases. The CDR3 is 15 residues long. The CDR3 nucleotides are TGCGCCAGCAGCGCCGACAGCCCTAGCACAGATACGCAGTATTTT. Amino acid sequence: CASSADSPSTDTQYF.

The chain carries TRBV27 and TRBJ1-5, with TRBD1 matching 7 bases. With 3 bases clipped from V and 4 bases from J, the junction kept 6 bases outside the gene matches. CDR3 length: 15 residues. Germline V gene data show CDR1 as MNHEY and CDR2 as SMNVEV (reference sequence). CDR3 amino acids: CASSLRRGRNQPQHF. DNA of the CDR3: TGTGCCAGCAGTTTGCGGAGGGGGCGAAATCAGCCCCAGCATTTT.

This chain uses TRBV18 with TRBJ2-7; D might be TRBD2 (7 bases). V was pared by 6 bases and J by 6 bases, with 15 bases between. CDR3 length: 13 residues. CDR1 KGHSH and CDR2 LQKENI come from the germline V gene. The CDR3 coding sequence is TGTGCCAGCTCGGATTTAGGGGGGGGCGAGCAGTACTTC. Protein sequence: CASSDLGGGEQYF.